The 28 T cell receptor beta chains below were found in one sample sequenced in a study of blood T cells in healthy people across ages. Using a J-beta primer mix together with a sample-barcoded 5' primer, a second PCR was run for roughly 6 to 11 cycles. TCRdb redid the calling of the 5' RACE reads with MiXCR, one entry per CDR3 protein. The sample has about 640,000 distinct CDR3 sequences, approximately 30% seen once. The sample taken for sequencing was blood. The receptor set was obtained from a woman aged 80 or over in good health.

This clonotype appeared many times. The chain carries TRBV5-1 and TRBJ2-3; 7 nucleotides agree with TRBD2. Germline CDR1 reads SGHRS; CDR2 reads YFSETQ. Losses at the gene ends were 2 bases for V and 4 bases for J; bases not matched to a gene: 7. The CDR3 spans 15 residues. The CDR3 DNA follows: TGCGCCAGCAGCTTTGCGGGGGAGGATTCAGATACGCAGTATTTT. This translates into CASSFAGEDSDTQYF.

The chain combines TRBV12-3 or TRBV12-4 with TRBJ2-1; TRBD1 matches at 9 bases. The trim removed 11 bases at V and 7 bases at J, leaving 9 bases unmatched. The CDR3 length is 13 residues. DNA for the CDR3: TGTGCCGAATGGGGACAGGGAGGGAATGAGCAGTTCTTC. It yields the protein CAEWGQGGNEQFF.

This clonotype showed up many times. The chain couples TRBV12-3 or TRBV12-4 to TRBJ1-2; TRBD1 agrees at 9 bases. This CDR3 contains 18 residues. Losses at the gene ends were 1 base for V and 0 bases for J; bases not matched to a gene: 9. Here the CDR3 reads CASSLVPGTGPSNYGYTF. In DNA form, the CDR3 reads TGTGCCAGCAGTTTAGTCCCCGGGACAGGGCCCTCTAACTATGGCTACACCTTC.

This clonotype has ten or more counts. The chain joins TRBV7-2 to TRBJ2-1; TRBD2 matches 9 bases. The J segment lost 0 bases and the V segment lost 4 bases, leaving 10 bases of the junction unmatched. The length of the CDR3 is 18 residues. Germline CDR1 SGHTA, CDR2 FQGNSA. Written as DNA, the CDR3 is TGTGCCAGCAGCTCTCCAGCGGGGGGCCCAAGCTCCTACAATGAGCAGTTCTTC. This encodes CASSSPAGGPSSYNEQFF. The full variable domain, in which reference TRBV7-2 and TRBJ2-1 provide the parts outside the CDR3, is GAGVSQSPSNKVTEKGKDVELRCDPISGHTALYWYRQSLGQGLEFLIYFQGNSAPDKSGLPSDRFSAERTGGSVSTLTIQRTQQEDSAVYLCASSSPAGGPSSYNEQFFGPGTRLTVL.

This clonotype has a handful of counts. The chain carries TRBV28 and TRBJ1-5; possible D gene TRBD1, 5 bases. Trimming took off 8 bases at V and 6 bases at J, with 14 bases between the two ends. The CDR3 totals 13 residues. Germline CDR1 reads MDHEN; CDR2 reads SYDVKM. The CDR3 DNA follows: TGTGCCAGCTGGTCGCAGGGTGGTCAGCCCCAGCATTTT. This codes for CASWSQGGQPQHF.

CDR3 nucleotides: TGTGCCACCAGTGGGACAGGGCTGAATCAGCCCCAGCATTTT. It yields the protein CATSGTGLNQPQHF. V is TRBV24-1 and J is TRBJ1-5, with TRBD1 matching over 8 bases. Germline V gene data show CDR1 as KGHDR and CDR2 as SFDVKD. The CDR3 runs 14 residues. V shed 5 bases, J shed 4 bases, and the junction held 3 bases outside the gene matches.

This clonotype was counted many times. This chain uses TRBV5-1 with TRBJ1-2, with no clear D. Germline CDR1 SGHRS, CDR2 YFSETQ. V gave up 0 bases and J gave up 7 bases, with 10 bases separating them. The CDR3 runs to 13 residues. CDR3 residues: CASSLEGNGGYTF. Here the CDR3 DNA reads TGCGCCAGCAGCTTGGAGGGAAACGGTGGCTACACCTTC.

This clonotype appeared a few times. Possible read error: a much larger clone is one base away. This chain links TRBV3-1 with TRBJ2-7, with 11 bases lining up with TRBD2. Losses at the gene ends were 6 bases for V and 7 bases for J; bases not matched to a gene: 11. This CDR3 is built from 15 residues. The germline V gene encodes CDR1 LGHDT and CDR2 YNNKEL (reference sequence). The CDR3 here is CASRRASGGYNEQYF. The CDR3 DNA reads as TGTGCCAGCAGGAGGGCTAGCGGGGGGTACAATGAGCAGTACTTC.

In its sample, this clonotype was seen many times. The rearrangement uses TRBV7-9 and TRBJ1-1; no clear D gene. The CDR3 length is 14 residues. Germline CDR1 is SEHNR and CDR2 is FQNEAQ (reference sequence). V was clipped by 1 base and J by 3 bases, with 9 bases between them. CDR3 sequence (DNA): TGTGCCAGCAGCTTAGGGGATCGGTACACTGAAGCTTTCTTT. Amino acid sequence: CASSLGDRYTEAFF.

The V gene is TRBV2, the J gene TRBJ2-5; the D call may be TRBD1 or TRBD2 (5 bases each). This CDR3 contains 12 residues. Trimming left V 3 bases short and J 13 bases short, with 15 bases between. Germline lookup yields CDR1 SNHLY and CDR2 FYNNEI. The CDR3 reads CASSERGETRYF. The CDR3 DNA is TGTGCCAGCAGTGAGAGGGGAGAGACTCGGTACTTC.

This clonotype has at least ten counts. This chain joins TRBV20-1 and TRBJ2-1, with D unresolved. V was shortened by 3 bases and J by 5 bases, with 14 bases between the two germline ends. The CDR3 loop spans 14 amino acids. Germline V gene data show CDR1 as DFQATT and CDR2 as SNEGSKA (reference sequence). The CDR3 region is CSARPAPVNNEQFF. As DNA, the CDR3 is TGCAGTGCTAGGCCAGCCCCCGTTAACAATGAGCAGTTCTTC.

This clonotype was seen ten or more times. V gene TRBV11-2 combines with J gene TRBJ2-1; D possibly corresponds to TRBD1 (5 bases). Per germline, CDR1 SGHAT and CDR2 FQNNGV. The V and J ends lost 2 bases and 5 bases respectively, with 10 bases between them. CDR3 length equals 14 residues. DNA of the CDR3: TGTGCCAGCAGCTTAACCAGGGCTCACAATGAGCAGTTCTTC. As protein: CASSLTRAHNEQFF.

This clonotype has at least ten counts. This chain joins TRBV4-1 and TRBJ2-3; unclear D gene. Per germline, CDR1 MGHRA and CDR2 YSYEKL. The CDR3 is made up of 14 amino acids. V lost 0 bases to trimming and J lost 4 bases, with 8 bases between them. The CDR3, as DNA: TGCGCCAGCAGCCAAGACGTAACCCCAGATACGCAGTATTTT. It specifies CASSQDVTPDTQYF.

V gene TRBV5-1 combines with J gene TRBJ2-7, with D uncertain. Deletions cut 1 base from V and 4 bases from J, with 6 bases between. Per the germline V gene, CDR1 is SGHRS and CDR2 is YFSETQ. The CDR3 sequence is 12 residues long. CDR3 nucleotides: TGCGCCAGCAGCTTGCCGGAATACGAGCAGTACTTC. As protein: CASSLPEYEQYF.

There are many counts of this clonotype. The V and J genes are TRBV7-2 and TRBJ1-2, with TRBD1 matching 7 bases. Germline values: CDR1 SGHTA, CDR2 FQGNSA. The CDR3 runs to 15 residues. The V segment lost 4 bases and the J segment 4 bases; nucleotides outside the gene matches: 9. The CDR3 sequence is CASSSASGTAYGYTF. DNA for the CDR3: TGTGCCAGCAGCTCTGCCTCCGGGACAGCCTATGGCTACACCTTC.

The chain carries TRBV5-1 and TRBJ1-1, with 9 nucleotides matching TRBD1. This CDR3 contains 16 residues. V shed 4 bases, J shed 0 bases, and the junction held 7 bases outside the gene matches. Germline V gene lookup returns CDR1 SGHRS and CDR2 YFSETQ. CDR3 residues: CASSLKDRGLNTEAFF. For the CDR3, the DNA is TGCGCCAGCAGCCTGAAGGACAGGGGTTTGAACACTGAAGCTTTCTTT.

Many counts were recorded for this clonotype. The gene calls are TRBV7-2 and TRBJ2-5; possible D gene TRBD1, 6 bases. V shed 5 bases and J shed 4 bases, with 11 bases lying between them. The CDR3 spans 13 residues. Germline-derived CDR1 and CDR2 are SGHTA and FQGNSA. For the CDR3, the DNA is TGTGCCAGCAGCCAGGGGCTGGGAGAGACCCAGTACTTC. Translating it yields CASSQGLGETQYF.

Concerning this clonotype: A much larger clone lies one base from this, so it may be a read error. This chain links TRBV11-2 with TRBJ2-1; a weak D match, TRBD2 (6 bases). Germline V gene lookup returns CDR1 SGHAT and CDR2 FQNNGV. Trimming shortened V by 6 bases and J by 13 bases, and 22 bases separated the two germline ends. The CDR3 contains 14 residues. CDR3 sequence: CASRKPPGGGGQFF. As DNA, the CDR3 is TGTGCCAGCAGAAAACCCCCCGGGGGAGGTGGCCAGTTCTTC. Full variable domain (outside the CDR3, taken from reference TRBV11-2 and TRBJ2-1): EAGVAQSPRYKIIEKRQSVAFWCNPISGHATLYWYQQILGQGPKLLIQFQNNGVVDDSQLPKDRFSAERLKGVDSTLKIQPAKLEDSAVYLCASRKPPGGGGQFFGPGTRLTVL.

This clonotype was recorded many times. This chain joins TRBV30 and TRBJ2-5; the D is unclear. Germline loops: CDR1 GTSNPN, CDR2 SVGIG (reference sequence). The length of the CDR3 is 11 residues. Between the trimmed V and J ends, which lost 0 bases and 13 bases, there was a span of 12 bases. The CDR3 loop is CAWSVGRLAYF. CDR3 DNA: TGTGCCTGGAGTGTAGGTAGATTAGCGTACTTC.

A few counts support this clonotype. Just one base apart from a much larger clone, this may be a read error. V is TRBV6-6 and J is TRBJ1-1, with TRBD1 as a possible D gene (6 bases). Trimming left V 7 bases short and J 4 bases short, with 13 bases between. Germline CDR1 MNHNY, CDR2 SVGAGI (reference sequence). This CDR3 is built from 13 residues. The CDR3 loop is CASTRQDCTEAFF. The CDR3 DNA is TGTGCCAGCACAAGACAGGACTGCACTGAAGCTTTCTTT.

This clonotype came up many times. V is TRBV20-1 and J is TRBJ2-4, with D perhaps TRBD2 (7 bases). This CDR3 has 16 amino acids. Germline V gene data show CDR1 as DFQATT and CDR2 as SNEGSKA (reference sequence). Trimming pared 0 bases from V and 5 bases from J, leaving 17 bases between. For the CDR3, the DNA is TGCAGTGCTAGAGATTTGCGGGGGCCTACGGAAAACATTCAGTACTTC. It translates to CSARDLRGPTENIQYF.

This clonotype was seen ten or more times. The chain uses TRBV20-1 and TRBJ2-5; 9 bases agree with TRBD1. The CDR3 totals 15 residues. Germline V lookup: CDR1 DFQATT, CDR2 SNEGSKA (reference sequence). V dropped 5 bases and J dropped 2; count of bases not matched to a gene: 9. CDR3 residues: CSAFRTGEKQETQYF. In DNA, the CDR3 is TGCAGTGCTTTCCGGACAGGGGAAAAACAAGAGACCCAGTACTTC.

This chain connects TRBV7-6 to TRBJ1-4, with D possibly TRBD1 on 5 matching bases. V lost 5 bases to trimming and J lost 8 bases, with 15 bases between them. The CDR3 spans 14 residues. In germline, CDR1 is SGHVS, CDR2 FNYEAQ. CDR3: CASSPVRGEEKLFF. The CDR3 bases are TGTGCCAGCAGCCCAGTGAGGGGAGAAGAAAAACTGTTTTTT.

Comments on this clonotype: A much larger clone is a single base away; this may be a read error. The chain has TRBV20-1 and TRBJ1-5; 11 positions agree with TRBD1. Per germline, CDR1 DFQATT and CDR2 SNEGSKA (reference sequence). V shed 8 bases, J shed 4 bases, and the junction held 16 bases outside the gene matches. This CDR3 has 17 residues. The CDR3, as DNA: TGCAGTACTGCGACTCCCGGGACAGGGGGTTTAAATCAGCCCCAGCATTTT. It specifies CSTATPGTGGLNQPQHF.

This clonotype occurred a few times. One end of the junction is discordant with germline, which a read error may explain. The genes are TRBV12-3 or TRBV12-4 and TRBJ1-6; maybe TRBD1 (5 bases). The CDR3 runs to 15 residues. The CDR3 region has the DNA TGTGCCAGCAGCAGGGCGAGCTCCTATAATTCACCCCCCCACTTT. This encodes CASSRASSYNSPPHF.

This clonotype was observed once. The V call is TRBV20-1, the J call TRBJ2-1; the D is unclear. CDR1 is DFQATT, CDR2 SNEGSKA, per germline (reference sequence). Trimming pared 6 bases from V and 6 bases from J, leaving 12 bases between. The CDR3 sequence is 12 residues long. For the CDR3, the DNA is TGCAGTGCGGAAGTAGAGATCAATGAGCAGTTCTTC. It codes for CSAEVEINEQFF.

The V and J genes are TRBV7-8 and TRBJ2-4; D gene uncertain. V was cut by 5 bases and J by 5 bases, with 19 bases left in between. CDR3 length: 16 residues. CDR1 and CDR2 (germline): SGHVS, FQNEAQ. CDR3 nucleotides: TGTGCCAGCAGCCCCACGGCCCCCATGGCTCAAAACATTCAGTACTTC. Its translation: CASSPTAPMAQNIQYF.

This chain joins TRBV19 and TRBJ1-2; 9 bases agree with TRBD1. V gave up 3 bases and J gave up 7 bases; unmatched junction bases: 12. This CDR3 has 16 amino acids. Germline V gives CDR1 LNHDA, CDR2 SQIVND (reference sequence). DNA for the CDR3: TGTGCCAGTAGTATTCTGACCGGGACAGGGTACGCTGGCTACACCTTC. Protein: CASSILTGTGYAGYTF. The full variable domain, rest sourced from reference TRBV19 and TRBJ1-2, is DGGITQSPKYLFRKEGQNVTLSCEQNLNHDAMYWYRQDPGQGLRLIYYSQIVNDFQKGDIAEGYSVSREKKESFPLTVTSAQKNPTAFYLCASSILTGTGYAGYTFGSGTRLTVV.